The present TCR beta chain was sequenced within a study of shared clonotypes between healthy human individuals. Study-level findings and limits: Enrolling few donors narrowed the genetic and exposure-history diversity that was represented. Estimated richness was generally greater in naive than memory subsets.

The germline V gene has CDR1 SGHRS and CDR2 YFSETQ. CDR3 length equals 17 residues. V lost 3 bases, J lost 1 base, and 16 bases lay in between. Profiling relied on immunoSEQ multiplex PCR, and the TCRdb table lists in-frame clones only, not all of them. The table shows 950,000 to 1,300,000 clones, with more than 65% occurring only once. Note on this clone: Its matching antigen is unknown.

The sequence came from a man between 18 and 35 years old in good health. The V and J genes are TRBV5-1 and TRBJ2-2; a possible D gene is TRBD1 (5 bases). The specimen was memory CD4+ T cells sorted from blood. The subset: CD45RA-negative fraction. The CDR3 DNA reads as TGCGCCAGCAGCTCGGACATCCCGAAAGGGAACACCGGGGAGCTGTTTTTT. This encodes CASSSDIPKGNTGELFF.